A single sample is the source of the 10 T cell receptor beta chains below, sequenced in a study of persistence of HIV-infected CD4 T cells (dated by TCRdb to about 2020). No cognate antigen is known for these TCRs. Per the publication, the treatment or condition label means: suppressive antiretroviral therapy. Cells were stimulated with lysates of CMV-infected fibroblasts at 9 to 10 ug/mL. Memory populations depleted of antigen-responding cells were obtained by sorting nonresponding CD40L-negative CD69-negative CD45RO-high memory CD4+ T cells. The immunoSEQ hsTCRB assay version 4, run in survey mode, was used to sequence TCRbeta repertoires from genomic DNA. TCRdb obtained this table from immuneACCESS and retained in-frame rearrangements with V and J assigned. These tables miss some clones; where compared with another copy, unresolved V genes account for less than half of the shortfall, and the remainder is unexplained. This sample holds tens of thousands of clones; around 76% were observed only once. Clones ranked in the top ten supply about 6% of the sample.

The sample here was CD4+ T cells sorted from PBMCs after roughly 20-hour stimulation, taken from a patient who received antiretroviral therapy. This specimen's cell subset or site label, per the study, means: CD40L-CD69- CD45RO-high memory CD4 T cells not responding to CMV lysate. The receptor set was obtained from an adult woman with HIV who was CMV-seropositive.

The V gene is TRBV3-1 (or the pseudogene TRBV3-2), the J gene TRBJ2-5; D is undetermined. This CDR3 comprises 12 residues. CDR1 LGHDT and CDR2 YNNKEL come from the germline V gene (reference sequence). The V gene lost 3 bases and the J gene lost 4 bases, with 6 bases spanning the gap. CDR3 sequence reads: CASSQNRETQYF. Written as DNA, the CDR3 is TGTGCCAGCAGCCAGAATAGAGAGACCCAGTACTTC.

This clone was detected a few times. The chain joins TRBV5-4 to TRBJ2-5; the match to TRBD1 covers 7 bases. The germline V gene encodes CDR1 SGHNT and CDR2 YYREEE (reference sequence). V shed 4 bases, J shed 1 base, and the junction held 7 bases outside the gene matches. This CDR3 spans 15 amino acids. Here the CDR3 reads CASSPRTGGQETQYF. The CDR3 bases are TGTGCCAGCAGCCCCCGGACAGGAGGCCAAGAGACCCAGTACTTC.

This clone came up a few times. The J gene is TRBJ1-2, the V gene TRBV27; 12 bases fit TRBD1. Germline V lookup: CDR1 MNHEY, CDR2 SMNVEV (reference sequence). This CDR3 comprises 17 residues. With V trimmed by 6 bases and J by 0 bases, 8 bases remained unmatched. The CDR3 sequence is CASSRSGTGGANYGYTF. The CDR3 nucleotides are TGTGCCAGCAGCCGCTCCGGGACAGGGGGCGCTAACTATGGCTACACCTTC.

The rearrangement links TRBV2 to TRBJ1-2, with TRBD1 matching over 9 bases. The CDR3 spans 13 residues. The ends lost 6 bases at V and 8 bases at J; junction bases unmatched: 7. Germline V CDR1 and CDR2: SNHLY, FYNNEI. CDR3 bases: TGTGCCAGCAGACTAGGGACAGGGCAAGGCTACACCTTC. Its protein is CASRLGTGQGYTF.

This rearrangement joins TRBV28 to TRBJ1-2; D call uncertain. The CDR3 consists of 16 residues. Trimming took 7 bases from V and 6 from J, leaving 24 bases between them. The germline V gene encodes CDR1 MDHEN and CDR2 SYDVKM. The CDR3 DNA reads as TGTGCCAGCAATTATAAGGTGCAGGATCCTTGGGATGGCTACACCTTC. Translated, it gives CASNYKVQDPWDGYTF.

The CDR3: CASSIRGSGNTEAFF. CDR3 nucleotide sequence: TGTGCCAGTAGTATTCGGGGGTCGGGGAACACTGAAGCTTTCTTT. The V call is TRBV19, the J call TRBJ1-1; D is perhaps TRBD1 (5 bases). CDR1 is LNHDA and CDR2 is SQIVND in the germline V gene (reference sequence). V was trimmed by 3 bases and J by 1 base, leaving 12 bases between them. This CDR3 region has 15 residues.

The chain links TRBV7-8 to TRBJ2-1; D is perhaps TRBD1 or TRBD2 (5 bases each). Per the germline V gene, CDR1 is SGHVS and CDR2 is FQNEAQ. CDR3 size: 14 residues. V shed 1 base and J shed 10 bases, with 14 bases lying between them. The CDR3 sequence is CASSLGGTGWEQFF. CDR3 bases: TGTGCCAGCAGCTTAGGGGGCACGGGATGGGAGCAGTTCTTC.

The sample holds a few counts of this clone. This rearrangement joins TRBV10-1 to TRBJ2-1; D perhaps matches TRBD1 (5 bases). The CDR3 totals 15 residues. The germline gives CDR1 WNHNN, CDR2 SYGVQD (reference sequence). The V gene lost 2 bases and the J gene lost 2 bases, with 10 bases spanning the gap. The CDR3 loop reads CASSEGLGAYNEQFF. The CDR3 bases are TGCGCCAGCAGTGAGGGCCTAGGGGCCTACAATGAGCAGTTCTTC.

The CDR3 nucleotides read TGTGCCAGCAGCTTACGTCCCGGGACAGCCGGGGATCAGCCCCAGCATTTT. It translates to CASSLRPGTAGDQPQHF. The V call is TRBV11-2, the J call TRBJ1-5; 7 bases line up with TRBD1. The CDR3 contains 17 residues. Germline CDR1 and CDR2: SGHAT and FQNNGV. The junction had 12 bases not matched to a gene; V was cut back by 2 bases and J by 5 bases.

This clone occurred a few times. The chain is built from TRBV6-5 and TRBJ1-1, with TRBD1 matching over 10 bases. The CDR3 runs 13 residues. CDR1 and CDR2 from the germline V gene are MNHEY and SVGAGI. J gave up 5 bases and V 11 bases, and 8 bases lay outside the gene matches. The CDR3 DNA sequence: TGTGCCGGAACCGGGACAGGGGAAACTGAAGCTTTCTTT. It translates to CAGTGTGETEAFF.